This is a list of T cell receptor beta chains from one sample in a study of long-term antiretroviral therapy in people with HIV. Assay: immunoSEQ multiplex PCR; the TCRdb copy retains only in-frame clones and omits some. The sample yields 17,000 or so clones, about four fifths seen once. The sample was unsorted PBMCs, taken approximately 3.2 years after starting antiretroviral therapy. The receptors stem from a woman aged 40 to 49 with HIV. Each CDR3 is given with its conserved first and last residue. The D gene is left open where the match is weak. Clone size is given for some rows only: seen once, a few or many times, or a class if the clone is expanded.

size: -
length: 14
J: TRBJ1-2
V: TRBV6-1
D: -
CDR3: CASSDPGTFYGYTF
DNA: TGTGCCAGCAGTGACCCCGGGACTTTCTATGGCTACACCTTC

size: -
length: 15
J: TRBJ2-5
V: TRBV5-1
D: -
CDR3: CASSLNPQPAETQYF
DNA: TGCGCCAGCAGCTTAAACCCCCAGCCGGCGGAGACCCAGTACTTC

size: once
length: 14
J: TRBJ2-7
V: TRBV6-5
D: -
CDR3: CASSYRQGRYEQYF
DNA: TGTGCCAGCAGTTACAGGCAGGGGAGGTACGAGCAGTACTTC

size: -
length: 14
J: TRBJ2-7
V: TRBV2
D: TRBD1
CDR3: CASSIRTGEGEQYF
DNA: TGTGCCAGCAGTATTAGGACAGGGGAAGGCGAGCAGTACTTC

size: -
length: 14
J: TRBJ1-2
V: TRBV5-6
D: -
CDR3: CASSSGQTNYGYTF
DNA: TGTGCCAGCAGCTCCGGACAGACTAACTATGGCTACACCTTC

size: few
length: 17
J: TRBJ1-4
V: TRBV5-6
D: TRBD1
CDR3: CASSLRQGATTNEKLFF
DNA: TGTGCCAGCAGCTTGAGACAGGGGGCGACTACTAATGAAAAACTGTTTTTT

size: -
length: 18
J: TRBJ2-3
V: TRBV7-2
D: TRBD2
CDR3: CASSLGLAGGQATDTQYF
DNA: TGTGCCAGCAGCTTAGGACTAGCGGGGGGCCAAGCCACAGATACGCAGTATTTT

size: -
length: 11
J: TRBJ2-1
V: TRBV2
D: -
CDR3: CASSEAGGRFF
DNA: TGTGCCAGCAGTGAAGCGGGGGGGCGGTTCTTC

size: -
length: 15
J: TRBJ1-6
V: TRBV5-5
D: -
CDR3: CASSLHSSYNSPLHF
DNA: TGTGCCAGCAGCTTGCACAGCTCCTATAATTCACCCCTCCACTTT

size: once
length: 16
J: TRBJ1-3
V: TRBV27
D: -
CDR3: CASSLLGPRSGNTIYF
DNA: TGTGCCAGCAGTTTGTTGGGGCCCCGATCTGGAAACACCATATATTTT

size: few
length: 14
J: TRBJ1-1
V: TRBV30
D: -
CDR3: CACVPFQGNTEAFF
DNA: TGTGCCTGCGTACCGTTTCAGGGGAACACTGAAGCTTTCTTT

size: -
length: 15
J: TRBJ1-2
V: TRBV4-3
D: -
CDR3: CASSQEWGGNYGYTF
DNA: TGCGCCAGCAGCCAAGAGTGGGGGGGTAACTATGGCTACACCTTC

size: -
length: 15
J: TRBJ2-7
V: TRBV30
D: TRBD2
CDR3: CAWSVWSGGAYEQYF
DNA: TGTGCCTGGAGTGTATGGAGCGGGGGGGCGTACGAGCAGTACTTC

size: -
length: 15
J: TRBJ1-1
V: TRBV14
D: -
CDR3: CASSQLYRMNTEAFF
DNA: TGTGCCAGCAGCCAACTTTACAGAATGAACACTGAAGCTTTCTTT

size: -
length: 13
J: TRBJ2-5
V: TRBV30
D: -
CDR3: CAWSAGDQETQYF
DNA: TGTGCCTGGAGTGCCGGGGACCAAGAGACCCAGTACTTC

size: -
length: 16
J: TRBJ2-3
V: TRBV5-1
D: -
CDR3: CASSLQVMTSTDTQYF
DNA: TGCGCCAGCAGCTTGCAGGTTATGACTAGCACAGATACGCAGTATTTT

size: -
length: 15
J: TRBJ2-1
V: TRBV30
D: -
CDR3: CAWSGARGSYNEQFF
DNA: TGTGCCTGGAGTGGAGCTCGGGGCTCCTACAATGAGCAGTTCTTC

size: -
length: 15
J: TRBJ2-3
V: TRBV5-4
D: TRBD2
CDR3: CASSTATSGTDTQYF
DNA: TGTGCCAGCAGCACGGCGACTAGCGGGACAGATACGCAGTATTTT

size: -
length: 13
J: TRBJ2-1
V: TRBV7-9
D: TRBD2
CDR3: CAGAGVSYNEQFF
DNA: TGTGCCGGAGCGGGGGTCTCCTACAATGAGCAGTTCTTC

size: -
length: 16
J: TRBJ1-2
V: TRBV4-1
D: -
CDR3: CASSQDEGDPNYGYTF
DNA: TGCGCCAGCAGCCAAGATGAAGGGGACCCTAACTATGGCTACACCTTC

size: -
length: 15
J: TRBJ1-6
V: TRBV30
D: -
CDR3: CAWSRGWGGNSPLHF
DNA: TGTGCCTGGTCCCGGGGTTGGGGGGGCAATTCACCCCTCCACTTT

size: once
length: 16
J: TRBJ2-3
V: TRBV7-9
D: -
CDR3: CASSSLRTEATDTQYF
DNA: TGTGCCAGCAGCTCCCTAAGGACAGAAGCCACAGATACGCAGTATTTT

size: once
length: 13
J: TRBJ1-1
V: TRBV5-1
D: -
CDR3: CASSIGANTEAFF
DNA: TGCGCCAGCAGTATAGGGGCGAACACTGAAGCTTTCTTT

size: few
length: 16
J: TRBJ2-3
V: TRBV6-1
D: TRBD2
CDR3: CASSESVAGGTDTQYF
DNA: TGTGCCAGCAGTGAAAGCGTAGCGGGGGGCACAGATACGCAGTATTTT

size: -
length: 13
J: TRBJ2-1
V: TRBV7-9
D: -
CDR3: CASTWGAVNEQFF
DNA: TGTGCCAGCACCTGGGGGGCAGTCAATGAGCAGTTCTTC

size: -
length: 12
J: TRBJ2-7
V: TRBV2
D: TRBD1
CDR3: CASSVDPDRGIF
DNA: TGTGCCAGCAGTGTGGATCCGGACAGGGGCATCTTC